The clone carrying this TCR beta chain came up many times. What it binds is not known. The germline V gene has CDR1 SGHDN and CDR2 FVKESK. Trimming cost V 5 bases and J 11 bases, with 12 bases left between them. The CDR3 runs to 11 residues. MiXCR was run by TCRdb on the reads, yielding one entry per CDR3 protein. This sample carries about 39,000 distinct CDR3 sequences, 9% to 15% of them seen once, and the ten largest clones take approximately 8%. The data stem from a study of type 1 regulatory T cells. Study-wide context: T-allo10 is an in vitro-generated, Tr1-enriched CD4 T cell product specific for alloantigen.

General study findings and limits: Type 1 regulatory T cells had a more restricted TCR repertoire than non-type 1 regulatory T cells.

Sequenced material: cultured non-Tr1 T cells, either the whole culture or a sorted T cell fraction (not recorded which). The chain combines TRBV14 with TRBJ1-2; D call uncertain. This receptor was identified in a human donor in good health. Here the CDR3 reads CASSIGPVYTF. The CDR3 nucleotides are TGTGCCAGCAGCATCGGACCCGTGTACACCTTC.